This record looks at one T cell receptor (beta chain) sequence and its context. Sequenced by immunoSEQ multiplex PCR; TCRdb stores in-frame clones only, minus some. Among some 150,000 clones, over 75% were seen once, and the ten largest hold approximately 5.1%. Trimming cost V 3 bases and J 5 bases; bases outside gene matches: 12. The CDR3 length is 17 residues. The germline gives CDR1 LGHNA, CDR2 YSLEER. This sample is part of a study of T cell responses to AZD1222 COVID-19 vaccine. V gene TRBV4-3 combines with J gene TRBJ2-5; 10 bases are a match to TRBD2. The specimen was peripheral blood, collected 28 days after the second dose of the MenACWY control vaccine. This sequence originates from an adult who received the MenACWY meningococcal vaccine as a control. CDR3 sequence reads: CASSHRLAGPQGETQYF. The CDR3 DNA sequence: TGCGCCAGCAGCCACCGACTAGCGGGCCCTCAGGGGGAGACCCAGTACTTC.